The 26 T cell receptor beta chains reported below all come from one sample, sequenced in a study of CD8 T cells in ankylosing spondylitis. No antigen is known for these receptors. Each CDR3 protein is one row after TCRdb ran MiXCR on the 5' RACE reads. This sample has a few hundred thousand distinct CDR3 sequences, with 8% found just once. Findings and caveats of the study: In ankylosing spondylitis blood, a motif of several highly homologous TCR beta variants appeared characteristic.

The source material was blood, either unsorted or a sorted T cell fraction (not recorded which). These receptors were collected from a male donor with ankylosing spondylitis.

This clonotype was found many times. The V gene is TRBV18, the J gene TRBJ1-2, with D perhaps TRBD1 (6 bases). The germline gives CDR1 KGHSH, CDR2 LQKENI. The CDR3 spans 14 residues. The V gene lost 1 base and the J gene lost 8 bases, with 14 bases spanning the gap. The CDR3 bases are TGTGCCAGCTCACCACAAAGAGCAGGGGACGGCTACACCTTC. This sequence encodes CASSPQRAGDGYTF. The variable domain in full, with the rest retrieved from reference TRBV18 and TRBJ1-2, is NAGVMQNPRHLVRRRGQEARLRCSPMKGHSHVYWYRQLPEEGLKFMVYLQKENIIDESGMPKERFSAEFPKEGPSILRIQQVVRGDSAAYFCASSPQRAGDGYTFGSGTRLTVV.

This rearrangement joins TRBV24-1 to TRBJ2-1; 12 bases fit TRBD2. V shed 9 bases and J 8 bases; nucleotides not matched to a gene: 13. Germline values: CDR1 KGHDR, CDR2 SFDVKD. The CDR3 extends over 16 amino acids. The CDR3 reads CATYPPLAGGIDEQFF. The CDR3 nucleotides are TGTGCCACCTATCCCCCTCTAGCGGGGGGGATTGATGAGCAGTTCTTC.

The CDR3 reads CASSQHSRVNTEAFF. The CDR3 DNA reads TGCGCCAGCAGCCAACATTCCAGGGTGAACACTGAAGCTTTCTTT. The J gene is TRBJ1-1, the V gene TRBV4-3; weak D call: TRBD1 (5 bases). V lost 2 bases and J 0 bases, leaving 10 bases between the germline ends. The CDR3 extends over 15 amino acids. CDR1 LGHNA and CDR2 YSLEER come from the germline V gene.

The CDR3 coding sequence is TGTGCCAGCAGGTCGGCAGAAGCTTTCTTT. It translates to CASRSAEAFF. The chain carries TRBV28 and TRBJ1-1; D remains ambiguous. This CDR3 comprises 10 residues. With 6 bases removed from V and 8 bases from J, the gap between germline ends came to 7 bases. Germline-derived CDR1 and CDR2 are MDHEN and SYDVKM.

With regard to this clonotype: A much bigger clone sits one base away, suggesting this may be a read error. V is TRBV12-3 or TRBV12-4 and J is TRBJ2-1; TRBD2 agrees at 10 bases. Trimming took 5 bases from V and 4 from J; bases not matched to a gene: 2. This CDR3 region has 14 residues. Here the CDR3 reads CASSPGLAYNEQFF. The CDR3 region has the DNA TGTGCCAGCAGTCCGGGACTAGCGTACAATGAGCAGTTCTTC.

This clonotype was observed at least ten times. The chain combines TRBV6-1 with TRBJ1-4, with a tentative D call TRBD1 (6 bases). Trimming stripped 8 bases from V and 3 bases from J, with 16 bases between. Germline CDR1 and CDR2: MNHNS and SASEGT. The CDR3 has 15 amino acids. The CDR3 DNA reads TGTGCCAGCTGTGTATTGGGGGCAGCTAATGAAAAACTGTTTTTT. Its translation: CASCVLGAANEKLFF.

Many counts were recorded for this clonotype. The V call is TRBV6-2 or TRBV6-3, the J call TRBJ1-1; the D is unclear. Germline V CDR1 and CDR2: MNHEY, SVGEGT. V dropped 0 bases and J dropped 6 bases, with 17 bases sitting between them. This CDR3 has 16 amino acids. This CDR3 reads CASSYSIRIGSPEAFF. The CDR3, as DNA: TGTGCCAGCAGTTACTCGATCCGTATCGGGAGCCCTGAAGCTTTCTTT.

Many counts were recorded for this clonotype. The chain carries TRBV7-2 and TRBJ2-1, with D possibly being TRBD2 (7 bases). V was shortened by 5 bases and J by 10 bases, with 21 bases between the two germline ends. This CDR3 region has 15 residues. Per the germline V gene, CDR1 is SGHTA and CDR2 is FQGNSA. The CDR3 DNA is TGTGCCAGCAGCGGGGGGGCGGGAGCTGCCTGGGAGCAGTTCTTC. It is translated as CASSGGAGAAWEQFF.

This chain uses TRBV12-3 or TRBV12-4 with TRBJ1-2, with D possibly being TRBD1 (5 bases). V gave up 5 bases and J gave up 5 bases, with 15 bases separating them. This CDR3 has 14 residues. The DNA for the CDR3 is TGTGCCAGCAGTCGGGTGGCAGGGAGTTATGGCTACACCTTC. Protein sequence: CASSRVAGSYGYTF.

This sequence joins TRBV29-1 and TRBJ2-7; 9 bases align to TRBD1. Trimming removed 3 bases from V and 2 bases from J; junction bases left unmatched: 5. This CDR3 region has 14 residues. The germline gives CDR1 SQVTM, CDR2 ANQGSEA. The CDR3 DNA sequence: TGCAGCGTTGACAGCGGGACAGGGACCTACGAGCAGTACTTC. Residues: CSVDSGTGTYEQYF.

This rearrangement joins TRBV30 to TRBJ2-3; no clear D. There are 17 residues in the CDR3. Germline CDR1 reads GTSNPN; CDR2 reads SVGIG (reference sequence). The V gene lost 0 bases and the J gene lost 0 bases, with 16 bases spanning the gap. The CDR3 sequence is CAWSVDWRSPSTDTQYF. DNA of the CDR3: TGTGCCTGGAGTGTTGACTGGCGTAGCCCTAGCACAGATACGCAGTATTTT.

This chain connects TRBV9 to TRBJ2-6; 8 positions agree with TRBD1. There are 20 residues in the CDR3. Losses at the gene ends were 5 bases for V and 2 bases for J; bases not matched to a gene: 18. Germline CDR1 SGDLS, CDR2 YYNGEE. In nucleotides, the CDR3 is TGTGCCAGCAGTGGAAACCTCCGGGACAGGATTTCCACTGGGGCCAACGTCCTGACTTTC. Translated, it gives CASSGNLRDRISTGANVLTF.

Only a few counts were recorded for this clonotype. This rearrangement joins TRBV12-3 or TRBV12-4 to TRBJ1-6, with 10 positions matching TRBD1. V dropped 6 bases and J dropped 10; count of bases not matched to a gene: 6. This CDR3 spans 14 amino acids. The CDR3 is CASSPTGGASPLHF. DNA of the CDR3: TGTGCCAGCAGCCCGACAGGGGGCGCCTCACCCCTCCACTTT.

This clonotype was detected a few times. The chain uses TRBV5-1 and TRBJ2-7, with 14 bases matching TRBD2. The junction had 6 bases not matched to a gene; V was cut back by 0 bases and J by 1 base. Germline CDR1 SGHRS, CDR2 YFSETQ. The CDR3 loop spans 18 amino acids. CDR3 DNA sequence: TGCGCCAGCAGCTTGGCGACTAGCGGGAGGGCATCTTCCTACGAGCAGTACTTC. The encoded protein is CASSLATSGRASSYEQYF.

This chain uses TRBV3-1 with TRBJ2-7; 15 bases line up with TRBD2. V lost 4 bases and J lost 2; bases outside the gene matches: 6. The CDR3 loop spans 17 amino acids. Germline V gene lookup returns CDR1 LGHDT and CDR2 YNNKEL (reference sequence). CDR3 DNA: TGTGCCAGCAGCCCGGGACTAGCGGGAGGCTCGACCTACGAGCAGTACTTC. Its translation: CASSPGLAGGSTYEQYF.

Many counts were recorded for this clonotype. The rearrangement joins TRBV20-1 to TRBJ2-7; 7 positions agree with TRBD2. The V gene end was trimmed by 3 bases and the J gene end by 2 bases; junction bases not matched to a gene: 10. Germline V lookup: CDR1 DFQATT, CDR2 SNEGSKA (reference sequence). The CDR3 spans 15 residues. The CDR3 nucleotides read TGCAGTGCTAGGCCTGGGATAGCGGGCACCTACGAGCAGTACTTC. It yields the protein CSARPGIAGTYEQYF.

At least ten counts were recorded for this clonotype. The rearrangement uses TRBV30 and TRBJ2-1; possible D gene TRBD2, 5 bases. The germline gives CDR1 GTSNPN, CDR2 SVGIG (reference sequence). Trimming cost V 2 bases and J 6 bases, with 20 bases left between them. The CDR3 totals 16 residues. The CDR3 DNA follows: TGTGCCTGGAGTCCCGGACGTGTGAGAGGGTTCAATGAGCAGTTCTTC. Protein sequence: CAWSPGRVRGFNEQFF.

V usage is TRBV5-1 and J usage is TRBJ2-2, with TRBD2 matching 16 bases. V shed 3 bases, J shed 3 bases, and the junction held 8 bases outside the gene matches. This CDR3 has 19 residues. Germline V gene data show CDR1 as SGHRS and CDR2 as YFSETQ. CDR3 nucleotides: TGCGCCAGCAGCTGGACCGGGACTAGCGGGAGGGCGTACACCGGGGAGCTGTTTTTT. Amino acids: CASSWTGTSGRAYTGELFF.

The table lists this clonotype with a few counts. The gene calls are TRBV27 and TRBJ2-5, with 7 nucleotides matching TRBD2. This CDR3 contains 16 residues. V was pared by 6 bases and J by 5 bases, with 15 bases of the junction left unmatched. CDR1 is MNHEY, CDR2 SMNVEV, per germline (reference sequence). CDR3 region: CASSPSLGGRRETQYF. DNA for the CDR3: TGTGCCAGCAGCCCATCGTTGGGCGGGAGAAGGGAGACCCAGTACTTC.

This clonotype was seen repeatedly, ten times or more. This rearrangement joins TRBV28 to TRBJ2-2, with 9 nucleotides matching TRBD2. CDR3 length: 17 residues. From germline, CDR1 is MDHEN and CDR2 SYDVKM. The J segment lost 9 bases and the V segment lost 3 bases, leaving 14 bases of the junction unmatched. The CDR3 nucleotides are TGTGCCAGCAGTTTTTCCGGATATAGCGGGAGAGGCTGGGAGCTGTTTTTT. It specifies CASSFSGYSGRGWELFF.

This clonotype turned up a few times. The genes are TRBV5-1 and TRBJ2-1; D gene unclear. CDR1 SGHRS and CDR2 YFSETQ come from the germline V gene. This CDR3 comprises 15 residues. The V end lost 0 bases, the J end lost 8 bases, and 15 bases lay between the germline ends. Here the CDR3 reads CASSLEGRWVDEQFF. The CDR3 DNA is TGCGCCAGCAGCTTGGAAGGTCGCTGGGTGGATGAGCAGTTCTTC. The full variable domain, rest sourced from reference TRBV5-1 and TRBJ2-1, is KAGVTQTPRYLIKTRGQQVTLSCSPISGHRSVSWYQQTPGQGLQFLFEYFSETQRNKGNFPGRFSGRQFSNSRSEMNVSTLELGDSALYLCASSLEGRWVDEQFFGPGTRLTVL.

The chain is built from TRBV4-1 and TRBJ1-3; no clear D. The germline CDR1 and CDR2 sequences are MGHRA and YSYEKL. Trimming took 0 bases from V and 5 from J, leaving 20 bases between them. The CDR3 covers 18 residues. Written as DNA, the CDR3 is TGCGCCAGCAGCCAAGAGTCCTACGGAACCCCCTGGAGAAACACCATATATTTT. The encoded protein is CASSQESYGTPWRNTIYF.

This clonotype came up many times. In nucleotides, the CDR3 is TGCAGTGCTAGAGCCTATCGACTAGCGGGAGGAGTAGGGAACCAAGAGACCCAGTACTTC. It specifies CSARAYRLAGGVGNQETQYF. The chain combines TRBV20-1 with TRBJ2-5, with 13 nucleotides matching TRBD2. Germline loops: CDR1 DFQATT, CDR2 SNEGSKA (reference sequence). The CDR3 covers 20 residues. The V gene end was trimmed by 1 base and the J gene end by 0 bases; junction bases not matched to a gene: 14.

This chain joins TRBV9 and TRBJ1-4; D is perhaps TRBD1 (6 bases). CDR1 and CDR2 from the germline V gene are SGDLS and YYNGEE. The CDR3 sequence is 17 residues long. The V end was cut by 2 bases, the J end by 8 bases, with 22 bases between. The CDR3 region has the DNA TGTGCCAGCAGCGTCGGAGGGGGGGCGTCGATACGGGAAAAACTGTTTTTT. It translates to CASSVGGGASIREKLFF.

The V and J genes are TRBV18 and TRBJ1-5, with no clear D. This CDR3 comprises 13 residues. Per the germline V gene, CDR1 is KGHSH and CDR2 is LQKENI. V lost 3 bases and J 5 bases, leaving 8 bases between the germline ends. This chain's CDR3 is CASSPAGDQPQHF. The CDR3 DNA sequence: TGTGCCAGCTCACCCGCCGGGGATCAGCCCCAGCATTTT.

This clonotype occurred many times. This sequence joins TRBV12-3 or TRBV12-4 and TRBJ2-7, with 9 bases fitting TRBD1. The CDR3 has 15 residues. V dropped 4 bases and J dropped 2; count of bases not matched to a gene: 6. In DNA form, the CDR3 reads TGTGCCAGCAGTTCCCAGACAGGGGGTCCCTACGAGCAGTACTTC. Protein sequence: CASSSQTGGPYEQYF.